A selection of T cell receptor beta chains follows, all from one sample in a study of cytomegalovirus exposure and HLA in healthy donors. Data came from immunoSEQ multiplex PCR; TCRdb stores just in-frame clones and leaves some out. The sample lists 250,000 to 350,000 clones, 86% occurring once. The sequenced sample consisted of PBMCs. Receptor source: a middle-aged man in good health and CMV-seropositive. Each CDR3 is given with its conserved first and last residue. A D gene is named only where the DNA matches it firmly. A row's size may be missing; if present it is once, few, many or a size class.

D gene	clone size	V gene	J gene	CDR3 DNA	CDR3 protein
TRBD2	once	TRBV19	TRBJ2-1	TGTGCCACCGCGGGGGAGCAGGTCTACAATGAGCAGTTCTTC	CATAGEQVYNEQFF
-	few	TRBV4-2	TRBJ2-1	TGTGCCAGCAGCCAAGACGGCTCCTACAATGAGCAGTTCTTC	CASSQDGSYNEQFF
TRBD1	-	TRBV7-3	TRBJ2-1	TGTGCCAGCAGCTTGACCGGGACAGGGGGCGCGCAGTTCTTC	CASSLTGTGGAQFF
TRBD1	-	TRBV6-4	TRBJ1-2	TGTGCCAGCAGTCAAATGACAGGGGGCTTCGATGGCTACACCTTC	CASSQMTGGFDGYTF
-	-	TRBV13	TRBJ2-1	TGTGCCAGCAGCTTACAGGGCCCCTACAATGAGCAGTTCTTC	CASSLQGPYNEQFF
TRBD1	-	TRBV2	TRBJ1-5	TGTGCCAGCGGGGGGGACAGGGGTGGCAATCAGCCCCAGCATTTT	CASGGDRGGNQPQHF
-	-	TRBV6-5	TRBJ1-2	TGTGCCAGCAGTTACGGGGGGGACTATGGCTACACCTTC	CASSYGGDYGYTF
-	few	TRBV6-5	TRBJ1-1	TGTGCCAGCAGTTACTCGGGAGGGGTGAACACTGAAGCTTTCTTT	CASSYSGGVNTEAFF
TRBD2	-	TRBV6-1	TRBJ2-7	TGTGCCAGCATTGGAAGGCTAGCGGACTCCTACGAGCAGTACTTC	CASIGRLADSYEQYF
TRBD2	few	TRBV5-6	TRBJ2-7	TGTGCCAGCAGCTTGGGGTCTAGCGGGAGGGCCACCTACGAGCAGTACTTC	CASSLGSSGRATYEQYF
-	-	TRBV28	TRBJ2-7	TGTGCCAGCAGTTTGATCCAGGGATTCTCCCAACCTTACGAGCAGTACTTC	CASSLIQGFSQPYEQYF
-	-	TRBV19	TRBJ1-1	TGTGCCAGTAGTATTAGGGGCAGTCAGGACACTGAAGCTTTCTTT	CASSIRGSQDTEAFF
-	-	TRBV7-8	TRBJ1-2	TGTGCCAGCAGCCAAGGACAGCCGCGGAACTATGGCTACACCTTC	CASSQGQPRNYGYTF
TRBD1	-	TRBV30	TRBJ2-7	TGTGCCGCCCTAGGGCAGGGGGCGGCCTACGAGCAGTACTTC	CAALGQGAAYEQYF
TRBD1	-	TRBV5-1	TRBJ2-2	TGCGCCAGCAGCTTGGACGGACAGGGGATCGGGGAGCTGTTTTTT	CASSLDGQGIGELFF
-	-	TRBV30	TRBJ2-7	TGTGCCTGGAGTCCCCCCGCCAGCTACGAGCAGTACTTC	CAWSPPASYEQYF
-	-	TRBV29-1	TRBJ2-7	TGCAGCGTTGAAGGACAGACCTACGAGCAGTACTTC	CSVEGQTYEQYF
TRBD2	-	TRBV25-1	TRBJ2-3	TGTGCCAGCAGTGACCCGGGACTAGAGAGCACAGATACGCAGTATTTT	CASSDPGLESTDTQYF
-	-	TRBV29-1	TRBJ2-7	TGCAGCGTTGTCCGGGGCTACGAGCAGTACTTC	CSVVRGYEQYF
TRBD2	-	TRBV4-1	TRBJ2-1	TGCGCCAGCAGCCAAAGACCTAGCGGAGATAATGAGCAGTTCTTC	CASSQRPSGDNEQFF
TRBD1	-	TRBV18	TRBJ1-6	TGTGCCAGCTCACTGACAGGGGGCGATTCACCCCTCCACTTT	CASSLTGGDSPLHF
TRBD2	-	TRBV19	TRBJ2-1	TGTGCCAGTAGGGGACTAGCGGGGTCCGCGTTTGTTGAGCAGTTCTTC	CASRGLAGSAFVEQFF
TRBD1	-	TRBV10-3	TRBJ2-1	TGTGCCATCGGGACAGGGGTAGACAATGAGCAGTTCTTC	CAIGTGVDNEQFF
TRBD1	-	TRBV2	TRBJ1-6	TGTGCCAGCAGAATAGACAGGGGGTATAATTCACCCCTCCACTTT	CASRIDRGYNSPLHF
TRBD1	-	TRBV9	TRBJ1-3	TGTGCCAGTGCAGGGACAGACTCTGGAAACACCATATATTTT	CASAGTDSGNTIYF
TRBD1	few	TRBV27	TRBJ1-1	TGTGCCAGCAGTTTTCGACAGGGGGTCCACACTGAAGCTTTCTTT	CASSFRQGVHTEAFF
-	once	TRBV7-2	TRBJ2-1	TGTGCCAGCACCCTGTCCCGCAGCGGTTACGATGAGCAGTTCTTC	CASTLSRSGYDEQFF
TRBD2	-	TRBV6-5	TRBJ2-7	TGTGCCAGCAGTTACTCGGCTAGCGGGAGCTACGAGCAGTACTTC	CASSYSASGSYEQYF
-	-	TRBV7-9	TRBJ1-2	TGTGCCAGCAGCTTAATGTTTCCCTCTAACTATGGCTACACCTTC	CASSLMFPSNYGYTF
-	-	TRBV5-1	TRBJ2-7	TGCGCCAGCAGCTATGACAGCCCCTACGAGCAGTACTTC	CASSYDSPYEQYF
-	-	TRBV7-3	TRBJ2-1	TGTGCCAGCAGCGCCTCCCCCGACGGGAGCTCCCACAATGAGCAGTTCTTC	CASSASPDGSSHNEQFF
TRBD2	-	TRBV4-3	TRBJ2-5	TGCGCCAGCAGCAAAGGGACTAGCGGGCCCGGAGAGACCCAGTACTTC	CASSKGTSGPGETQYF
-	once	TRBV21-1	TRBJ2-7	TGTGCCAGCAGCAAAGAGTCGGGGGACAGGGTTGTATCCGAGCAGTACTTC	CASSKESGDRVVSEQYF
TRBD2	-	TRBV5-1	TRBJ2-7	TGCGCCAGCAGCCGAACTAGCGGGAGTATAGACGAGCAGTACTTC	CASSRTSGSIDEQYF
TRBD2	-	TRBV4-1	TRBJ2-7	TGCGCCAGCAGCCAAGAGGGGTTAGGACTAGCGGAAATATCCTACGAGCAGTACTTC	CASSQEGLGLAEISYEQYF
TRBD2	once	TRBV4-2	TRBJ2-7	TGTGCCAGCAGCCATCCCGGATCCGGGACTAGCGGGAGGTACCACTCCTACGAGCAGTACTTC	CASSHPGSGTSGRYHSYEQYF
-	-	TRBV18	TRBJ2-7	TGTGCCAGCACTGATTTGGGCAATACCTACGAGCAGTACTTC	CASTDLGNTYEQYF
-	-	TRBV9	TRBJ2-7	TGTGCCAGCAGCCCAGGCGACAGGTCCTACGAGCAGTACTTC	CASSPGDRSYEQYF
-	few	TRBV30	TRBJ2-7	TGTGCCTGGAGGTCGGACTCGATTCCCTACGAGCAGTACTTC	CAWRSDSIPYEQYF
TRBD2	-	TRBV11-2	TRBJ2-2	TGTGCCAGCAGCCGACTAGCGGGAGCGGGGGCCGGGGAGCTGTTTTTT	CASSRLAGAGAGELFF